This TCR beta chain was found in a study of blood T cell repertoires in COVID-19. Study at large: Both acute and convalescent COVID-19 samples were obtained from the United States, Italy and Spain.

Here immunoSEQ multiplex PCR was the method, and the copy in TCRdb shows in-frame clones only, minus some. This repertoire shows approximately 80,000 clones, approximately 85% found once; its top ten account for 3% to 3.5%. CDR3 size: 17 residues. This TCR derives from a woman older than 75 with COVID-19, enrolled during active disease. Sequenced material: peripheral blood. The chain carries TRBV12-1 and TRBJ1-1; the DNA was not compared with TRBD1, the D call given in the table. TRBV12-1 is a pseudogene locus. The chain's CDR3 is CASSFRIPGTANTEAFF. Here the CDR3 DNA reads TGTGCCAGCAGCTTTAGGATTCCCGGGACAGCGAACACTGAAGCTTTCTTT.